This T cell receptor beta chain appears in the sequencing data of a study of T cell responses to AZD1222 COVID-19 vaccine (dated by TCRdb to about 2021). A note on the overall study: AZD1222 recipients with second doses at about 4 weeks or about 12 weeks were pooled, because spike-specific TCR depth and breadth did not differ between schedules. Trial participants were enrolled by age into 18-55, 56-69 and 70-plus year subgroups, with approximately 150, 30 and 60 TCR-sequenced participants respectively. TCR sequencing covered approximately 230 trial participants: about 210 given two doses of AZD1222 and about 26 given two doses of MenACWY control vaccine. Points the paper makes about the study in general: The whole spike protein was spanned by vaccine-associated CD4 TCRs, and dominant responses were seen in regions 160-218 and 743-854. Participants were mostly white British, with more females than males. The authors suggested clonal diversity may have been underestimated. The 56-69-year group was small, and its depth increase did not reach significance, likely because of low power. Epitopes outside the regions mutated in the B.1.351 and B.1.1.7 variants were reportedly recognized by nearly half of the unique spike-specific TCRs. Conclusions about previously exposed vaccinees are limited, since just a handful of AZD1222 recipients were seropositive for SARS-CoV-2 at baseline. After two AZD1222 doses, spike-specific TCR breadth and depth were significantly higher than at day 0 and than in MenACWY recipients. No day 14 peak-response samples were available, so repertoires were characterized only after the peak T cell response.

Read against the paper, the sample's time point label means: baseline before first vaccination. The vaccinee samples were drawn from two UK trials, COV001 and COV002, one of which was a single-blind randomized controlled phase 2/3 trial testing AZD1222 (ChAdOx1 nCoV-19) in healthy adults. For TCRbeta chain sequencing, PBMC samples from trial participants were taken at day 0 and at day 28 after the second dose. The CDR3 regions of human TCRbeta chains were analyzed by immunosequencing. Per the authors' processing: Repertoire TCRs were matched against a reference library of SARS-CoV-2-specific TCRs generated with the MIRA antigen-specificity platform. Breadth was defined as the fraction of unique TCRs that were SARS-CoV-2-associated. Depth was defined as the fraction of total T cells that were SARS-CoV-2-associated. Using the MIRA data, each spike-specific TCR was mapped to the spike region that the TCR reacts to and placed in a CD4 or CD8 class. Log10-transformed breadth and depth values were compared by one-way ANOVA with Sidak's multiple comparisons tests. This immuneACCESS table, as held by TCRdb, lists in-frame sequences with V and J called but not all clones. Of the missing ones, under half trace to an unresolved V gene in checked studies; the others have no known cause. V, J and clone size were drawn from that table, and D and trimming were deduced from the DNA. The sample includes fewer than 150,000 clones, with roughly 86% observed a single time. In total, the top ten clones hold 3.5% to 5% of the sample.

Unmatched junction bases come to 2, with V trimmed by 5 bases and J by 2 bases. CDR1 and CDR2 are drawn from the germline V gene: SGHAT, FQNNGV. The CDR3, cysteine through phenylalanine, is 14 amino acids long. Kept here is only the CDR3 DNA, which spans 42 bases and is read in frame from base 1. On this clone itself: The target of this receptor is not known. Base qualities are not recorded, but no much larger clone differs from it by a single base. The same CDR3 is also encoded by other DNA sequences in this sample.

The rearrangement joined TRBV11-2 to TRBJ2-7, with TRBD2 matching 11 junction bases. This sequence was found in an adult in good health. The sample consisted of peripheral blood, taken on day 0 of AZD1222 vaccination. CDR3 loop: CASSLGLAAYEQYF. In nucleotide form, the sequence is TGTGCCAGCAGCCTGGGACTAGCGGCCTACGAGCAGTACTTC.